This TCR beta chain was documented in a study of blood T cell repertoires in COVID-19. Across the study: The study drew acute and convalescent COVID-19 samples from the United States, Italy and Spain. Sources were T cells, B-cell-depleted T cells, or PBMCs; the material itself was cDNA or gDNA.

Clinical history as reported by participants underpinned cohort assignment. Donors in Cohort 3 counted as recovered after two negative PCRs, clearance, or symptom resolution. Assay used: immunoSEQ multiplex PCR; TCRdb lists only in-frame clones, some missing. This repertoire shows approximately 170,000 clones, roughly 83% found once; its top ten account for 3.2%. V shed 4 bases and J shed 9 bases, with 10 bases lying between them. The CDR3 is 12 residues long. CDR1 and CDR2 from the germline V gene are KGHSH and LQKENI. This receptor was taken from a young woman who had recovered from COVID-19. Sequencing was carried out using PBMCs or T cells enriched from blood (not recorded which). The genes are TRBV18 and TRBJ2-1; D not resolved. The CDR3 sequence is CASSQESGEQFF. The CDR3 DNA sequence: TGTGCCAGCTCACAAGAGTCGGGTGAGCAGTTCTTC.